The clone carrying this TCR beta chain was detected a few times. CDR3 length equals 17 residues. Germline V CDR1 and CDR2: SGHVS, FQNEAQ. The V end was cut by 1 base, the J end by 10 bases, with 20 bases between. This specimen belongs to a study of T cells after yellow fever vaccination. TCRdb reprocessed the 5' RACE reads via MiXCR and lists one record per CDR3 protein. The sample has a few hundred thousand distinct CDR3 sequences; approximately 3.5% are singletons. The source of this sequence is a man younger than 35 who received the YFV17D yellow fever vaccine. Specimen: PBMCs, collected 15 days after the yellow fever booster vaccination. The chain couples TRBV7-8 to TRBJ1-6; D may be TRBD1 (6 bases). The CDR3 spells CASSLVAGGAGKSPLHF. DNA for the CDR3: TGTGCCAGCAGCTTAGTGGCTGGGGGCGCAGGGAAGTCACCCCTCCACTTT.